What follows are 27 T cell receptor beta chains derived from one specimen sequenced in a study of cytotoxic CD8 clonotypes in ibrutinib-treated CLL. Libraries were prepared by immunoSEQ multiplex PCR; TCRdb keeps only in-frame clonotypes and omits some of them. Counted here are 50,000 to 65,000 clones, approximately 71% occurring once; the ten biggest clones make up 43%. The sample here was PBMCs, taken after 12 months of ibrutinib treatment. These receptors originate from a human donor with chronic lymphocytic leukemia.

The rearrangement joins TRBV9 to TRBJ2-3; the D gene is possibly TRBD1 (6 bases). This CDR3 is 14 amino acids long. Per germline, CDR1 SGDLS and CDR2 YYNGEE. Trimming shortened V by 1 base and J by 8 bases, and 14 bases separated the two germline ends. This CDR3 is CASSVSPGVGTQYF. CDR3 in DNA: TGTGCCAGCAGCGTAAGCCCAGGGGTAGGTACGCAGTATTTT.

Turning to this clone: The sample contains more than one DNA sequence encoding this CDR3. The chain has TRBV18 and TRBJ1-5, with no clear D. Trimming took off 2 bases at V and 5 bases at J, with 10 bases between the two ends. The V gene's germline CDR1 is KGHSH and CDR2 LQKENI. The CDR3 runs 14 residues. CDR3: CASSPRREYQPQHF. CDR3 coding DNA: TGTGCCAGCTCACCAAGGAGGGAATATCAGCCCCAGCATTTT.

The CDR3 is CASSESLAGFYNEQFF. The DNA of the CDR3 is TGTGCCAGCAGTGAATCCCTAGCGGGATTCTACAATGAGCAGTTCTTC. The chain couples TRBV2 to TRBJ2-1; 9 positions agree with TRBD2. After removal of 2 bases from V and 3 bases from J, the junction contained 5 bases not matched to a gene. The CDR3 covers 16 residues. Germline V gene sequence: CDR1 SNHLY, CDR2 FYNNEI.

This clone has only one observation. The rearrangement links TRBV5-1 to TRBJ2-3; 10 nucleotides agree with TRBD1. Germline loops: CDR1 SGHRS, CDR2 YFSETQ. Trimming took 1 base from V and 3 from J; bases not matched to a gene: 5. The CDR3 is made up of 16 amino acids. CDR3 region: CASSLLGQGGTDTQYF. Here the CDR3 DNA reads TGCGCCAGCAGCTTGTTAGGACAGGGGGGGACAGATACGCAGTATTTT.

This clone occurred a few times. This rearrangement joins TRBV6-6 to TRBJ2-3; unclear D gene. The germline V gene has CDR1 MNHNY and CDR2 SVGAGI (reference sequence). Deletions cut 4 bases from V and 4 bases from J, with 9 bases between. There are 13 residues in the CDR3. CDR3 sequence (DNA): TGTGCCAGCAGTTTAAGATGGGCAGATACGCAGTATTTT. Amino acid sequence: CASSLRWADTQYF.

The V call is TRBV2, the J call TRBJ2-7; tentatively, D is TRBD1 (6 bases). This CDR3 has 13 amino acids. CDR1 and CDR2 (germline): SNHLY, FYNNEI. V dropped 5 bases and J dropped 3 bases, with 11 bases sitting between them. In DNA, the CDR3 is TGTGCCAGCAGTCGCCGACAGGACTACGAGCAGTACTTC. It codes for CASSRRQDYEQYF.

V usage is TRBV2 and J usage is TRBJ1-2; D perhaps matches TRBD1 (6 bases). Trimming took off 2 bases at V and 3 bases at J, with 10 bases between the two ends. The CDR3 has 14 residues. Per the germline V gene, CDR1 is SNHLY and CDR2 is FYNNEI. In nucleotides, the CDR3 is TGTGCCAGCAGTGAACTGGCAGGGGACTATGGCTACACCTTC. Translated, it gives CASSELAGDYGYTF.

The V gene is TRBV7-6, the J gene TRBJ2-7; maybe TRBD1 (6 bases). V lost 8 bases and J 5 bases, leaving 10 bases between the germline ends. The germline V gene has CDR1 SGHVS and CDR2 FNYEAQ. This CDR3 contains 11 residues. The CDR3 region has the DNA TGTGCCAGCGGGGGCCCGCACGAGCAGTACTTC. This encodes CASGGPHEQYF.

CDR3 loop: CASSLEIAGGYEQYF. As DNA, the CDR3 is TGTGCCAGCAGCTTAGAGATAGCGGGAGGGTACGAGCAGTACTTC. The rearrangement joins TRBV7-8 to TRBJ2-7, with TRBD2 matching 11 bases. Germline values: CDR1 SGHVS, CDR2 FQNEAQ. The J segment lost 4 bases and the V segment lost 1 base, leaving 3 bases of the junction unmatched. CDR3 length: 15 amino acids.

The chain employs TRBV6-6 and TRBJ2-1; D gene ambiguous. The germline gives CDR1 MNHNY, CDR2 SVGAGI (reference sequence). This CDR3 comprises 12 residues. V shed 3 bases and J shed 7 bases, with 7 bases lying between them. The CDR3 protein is CASSYLGNEQFF. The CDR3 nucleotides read TGTGCCAGCAGTTATTTGGGGAATGAGCAGTTCTTC.

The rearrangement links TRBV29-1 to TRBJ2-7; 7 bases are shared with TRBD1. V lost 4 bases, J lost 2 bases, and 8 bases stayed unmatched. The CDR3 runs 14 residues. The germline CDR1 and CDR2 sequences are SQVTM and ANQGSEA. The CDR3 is CSVGDPGGAYEQYF. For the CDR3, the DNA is TGCAGCGTTGGCGACCCAGGGGGTGCCTACGAGCAGTACTTC.

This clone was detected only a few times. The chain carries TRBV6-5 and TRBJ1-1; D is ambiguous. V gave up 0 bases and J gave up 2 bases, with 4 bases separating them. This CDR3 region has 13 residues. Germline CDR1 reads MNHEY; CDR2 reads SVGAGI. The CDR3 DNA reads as TGTGCCAGCAGTTACTCCGTCAACACTGAAGCTTTCTTT. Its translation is CASSYSVNTEAFF.

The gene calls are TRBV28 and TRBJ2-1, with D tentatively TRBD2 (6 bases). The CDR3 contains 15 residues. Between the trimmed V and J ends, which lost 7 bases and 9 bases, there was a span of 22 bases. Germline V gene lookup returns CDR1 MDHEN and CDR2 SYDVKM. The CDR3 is CASTQGGDLKSEQFF. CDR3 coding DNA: TGTGCCAGCACCCAAGGAGGGGACCTAAAGAGTGAGCAGTTCTTC.

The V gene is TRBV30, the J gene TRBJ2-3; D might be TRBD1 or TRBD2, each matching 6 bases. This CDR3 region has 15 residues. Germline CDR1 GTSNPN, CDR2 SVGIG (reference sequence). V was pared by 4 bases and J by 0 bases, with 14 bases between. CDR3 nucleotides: TGTGCCTGGAAAAGGGGGGCTCTTAGCACAGATACGCAGTATTTT. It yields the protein CAWKRGALSTDTQYF.

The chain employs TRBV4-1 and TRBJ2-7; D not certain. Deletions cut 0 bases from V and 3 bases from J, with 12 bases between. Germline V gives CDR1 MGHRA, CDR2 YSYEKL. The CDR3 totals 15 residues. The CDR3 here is CASSQELGYNYEQYF. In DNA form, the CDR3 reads TGCGCCAGCAGCCAAGAGTTGGGGTATAACTACGAGCAGTACTTC.

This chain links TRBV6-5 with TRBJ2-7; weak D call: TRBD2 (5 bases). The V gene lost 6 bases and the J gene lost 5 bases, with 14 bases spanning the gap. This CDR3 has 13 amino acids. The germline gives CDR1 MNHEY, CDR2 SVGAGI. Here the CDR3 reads CASSPTGSHEQYF. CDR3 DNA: TGTGCCAGCAGCCCCACGGGGAGCCACGAGCAGTACTTC.

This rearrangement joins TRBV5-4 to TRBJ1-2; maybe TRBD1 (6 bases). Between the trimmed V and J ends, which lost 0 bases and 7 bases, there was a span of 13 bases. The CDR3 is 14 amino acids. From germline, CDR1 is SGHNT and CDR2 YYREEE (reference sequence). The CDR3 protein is CASSLAGGLSGYTF. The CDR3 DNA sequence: TGTGCCAGCAGCTTGGCGGGGGGCCTCAGTGGCTACACCTTC.

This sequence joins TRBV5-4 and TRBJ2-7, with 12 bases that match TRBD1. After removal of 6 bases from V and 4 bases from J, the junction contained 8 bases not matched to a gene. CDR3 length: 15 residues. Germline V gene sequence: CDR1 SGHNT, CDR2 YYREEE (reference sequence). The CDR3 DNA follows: TGTGCCAGCACCCCCGGGGGACAGGGGGCTTACGAGCAGTACTTC. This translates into CASTPGGQGAYEQYF.

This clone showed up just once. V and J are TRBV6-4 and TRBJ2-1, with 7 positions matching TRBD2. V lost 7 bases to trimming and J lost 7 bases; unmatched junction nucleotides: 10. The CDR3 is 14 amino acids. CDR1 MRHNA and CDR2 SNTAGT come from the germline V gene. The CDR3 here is CASKPGLGGNEQFF. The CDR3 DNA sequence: TGTGCCAGCAAACCGGGACTCGGGGGGAATGAGCAGTTCTTC.

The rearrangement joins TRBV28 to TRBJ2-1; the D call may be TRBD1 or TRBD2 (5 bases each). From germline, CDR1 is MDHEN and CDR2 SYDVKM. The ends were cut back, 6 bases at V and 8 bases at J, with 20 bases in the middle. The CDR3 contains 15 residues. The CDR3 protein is CASRSGTLYSHEQFF. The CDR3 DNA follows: TGTGCCAGCAGGTCCGGGACCCTCTACAGCCATGAGCAGTTCTTC.

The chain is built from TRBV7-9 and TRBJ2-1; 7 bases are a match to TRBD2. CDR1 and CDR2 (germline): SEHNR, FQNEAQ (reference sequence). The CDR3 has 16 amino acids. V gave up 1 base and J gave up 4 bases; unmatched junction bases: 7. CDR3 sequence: CASSLVSGLSYNEQFF. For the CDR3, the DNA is TGTGCCAGCAGCTTAGTATCGGGACTATCTTACAATGAGCAGTTCTTC. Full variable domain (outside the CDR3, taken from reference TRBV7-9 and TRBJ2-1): DTGVSQNPRHKITKRGQNVTFRCDPISEHNRLYWYRQTLGQGPEFLTYFQNEAQLEKSRLLSDRFSAERPKGSFSTLEIQRTEQGDSAMYLCASSLVSGLSYNEQFFGPGTRLTVL.

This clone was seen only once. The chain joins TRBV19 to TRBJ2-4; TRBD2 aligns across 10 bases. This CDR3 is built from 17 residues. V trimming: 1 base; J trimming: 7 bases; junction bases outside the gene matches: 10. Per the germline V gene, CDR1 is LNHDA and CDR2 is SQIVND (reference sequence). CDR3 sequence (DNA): TGTGCCAGTAGTATAGGGTGGGCTAGCGGGAGTAGGAACATTCAGTACTTC. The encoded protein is CASSIGWASGSRNIQYF.

The CDR3 spells CSVRRDTQYF. The DNA for the CDR3 is TGCAGTGTGAGGAGGGATACGCAGTATTTT. The genes are TRBV20-1 and TRBJ2-3; weak D call: TRBD2 (5 bases). Germline CDR1 is DFQATT and CDR2 is SNEGSKA (reference sequence). The CDR3 is 10 residues long. Trimming took 7 bases from V and 6 from J, leaving 8 bases between them.

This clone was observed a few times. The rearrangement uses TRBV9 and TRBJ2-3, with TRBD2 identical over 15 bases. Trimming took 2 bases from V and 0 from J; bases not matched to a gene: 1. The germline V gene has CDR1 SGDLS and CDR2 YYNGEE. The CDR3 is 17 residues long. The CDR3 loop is CASSVGLAGGSTDTQYF. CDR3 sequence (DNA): TGTGCCAGCAGCGTCGGACTAGCGGGAGGGAGCACAGATACGCAGTATTTT.

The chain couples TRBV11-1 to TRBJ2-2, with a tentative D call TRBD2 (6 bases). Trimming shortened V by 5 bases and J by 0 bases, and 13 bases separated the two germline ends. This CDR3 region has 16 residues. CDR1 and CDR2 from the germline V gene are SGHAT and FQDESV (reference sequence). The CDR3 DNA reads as TGTGCCAGCAGCCCCACGGTAGCGGCGAACACCGGGGAGCTGTTTTTT. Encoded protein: CASSPTVAANTGELFF.

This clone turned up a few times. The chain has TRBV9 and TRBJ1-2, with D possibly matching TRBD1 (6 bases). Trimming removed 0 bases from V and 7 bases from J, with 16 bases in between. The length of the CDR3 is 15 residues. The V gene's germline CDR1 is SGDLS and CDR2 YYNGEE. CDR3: CASSVATRGRGGYTF. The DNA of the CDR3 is TGTGCCAGCAGCGTAGCTACTCGGGGGCGCGGTGGCTACACCTTC.

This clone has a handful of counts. The chain's CDR3 is CASSPVSAGPGHEQFF. The CDR3 DNA is TGTGCCAGCAGCCCAGTAAGTGCAGGGCCGGGACATGAGCAGTTCTTC. This rearrangement joins TRBV6-6 to TRBJ2-1; D may be TRBD1 or TRBD2 (5 bases each). There are 16 residues in the CDR3. The V gene lost 6 bases and the J gene lost 8 bases, with 23 bases spanning the gap. Germline CDR1 is MNHNY and CDR2 is SVGAGI (reference sequence).